Reported below is one T cell receptor beta chain. This specimen comes from a study of blood T cell repertoires in COVID-19. As for the study in general: Researchers got acute and convalescent COVID-19 samples from the United States, Italy and Spain. PBMCs, B-cell-depleted T cells, or T cells were the source of the cDNA or gDNA that made up the material.

Per the study methods: Cell counts per sample came from amplifying reference gene primers. Using immunoSEQ multiplex PCR, the repertoire was profiled, and TCRdb retains in-frame clones only, with some absent. D and trimming come from the DNA, and the V and J calls and clone size come from that table. The table has about 98,000 clones, approximately 86% seen once. CDR3 size: 17 residues. Trimming shortened V by 3 bases and J by 0 bases, and 16 bases separated the two germline ends. Germline-derived CDR1 and CDR2 are SGHKS and YYEKEE (reference sequence). The sample comprised peripheral blood. The sequence was obtained from a man in his fifties or sixties with acute or convalescent COVID-19. V usage is TRBV5-5 and J usage is TRBJ2-1; perhaps TRBD2 as D (5 bases). CDR3 in amino acids: CASSSSPVAASYNEQFF. Here the CDR3 DNA reads TGTGCCAGCAGCTCTAGCCCTGTGGCGGCCTCCTACAATGAGCAGTTCTTC.